The T cell receptor beta chain described here comes from a study of blood T cell repertoires in COVID-19. Repertoires were generated with immunoSEQ multiplex PCR, while TCRdb's copy carries only in-frame clones and drops some. In the table there are some 300,000 clones, approximately 90% of which are singletons. This TCR came from a middle-aged woman who had recovered from COVID-19. The sequencing sample was made of PBMCs or T cells enriched from blood (not recorded which).

The CDR3 DNA sequence: TGTGCCACCAGTGATTCGGACAGCTACGAGCAGTACTTC. Its translation is CATSDSDSYEQYF. J is TRBJ2-7 and V is TRBV24-1, with a tentative D call TRBD1 (6 bases). The CDR3 consists of 13 residues. With 2 bases removed from V and 3 bases from J, the gap between germline ends came to 7 bases. Germline values: CDR1 KGHDR, CDR2 SFDVKD.